What follows describes a single T cell receptor beta chain. Its matching antigen is unknown. The germline V gene has CDR1 SQVTM and CDR2 ANQGSEA. CDR3 size: 15 residues. These data come from a study of monozygotic twins with inflammatory bowel disease. Study-wide results and caveats: Healthy co-twins, by inverse Simpson, had higher TCRbeta diversity than their siblings with IBD.

TCRdb reanalyzed the 5' RACE reads and collapses them to one entry per CDR3 protein, without DNA. The repertoire table contains approximately 45,000 distinct CDR3 sequences. The receptor comes from a human donor with ulcerative colitis or Crohn's disease, or a healthy co-twin of an affected twin (not recorded which). The chain couples TRBV29-1 to TRBJ2-7; the D call from TCRdb, TRBD2, cannot be confirmed without DNA. Sequenced sample: blood. The CDR3 loop reads CSVEDSGTPPYEQYF.